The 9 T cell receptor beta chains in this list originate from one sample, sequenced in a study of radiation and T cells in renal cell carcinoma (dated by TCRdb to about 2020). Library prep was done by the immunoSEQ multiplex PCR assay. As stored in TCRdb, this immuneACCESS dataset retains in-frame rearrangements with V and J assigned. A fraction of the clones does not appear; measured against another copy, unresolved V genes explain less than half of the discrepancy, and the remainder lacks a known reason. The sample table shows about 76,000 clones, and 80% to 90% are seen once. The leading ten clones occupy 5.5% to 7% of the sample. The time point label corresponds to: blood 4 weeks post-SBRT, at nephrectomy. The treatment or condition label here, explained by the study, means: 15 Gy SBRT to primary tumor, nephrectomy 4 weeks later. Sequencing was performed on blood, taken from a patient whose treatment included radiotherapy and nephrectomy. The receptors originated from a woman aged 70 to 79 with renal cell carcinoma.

The CDR3 region has the DNA TGTGCCAGCAGTGGTGGGGACAGGAGATCGGCTGAGCAGTTCTTC. It encodes CASSGGDRRSAEQFF. The chain is built from TRBV6-1 and TRBJ2-1; 8 positions match TRBD1. Germline V CDR1 and CDR2: MNHNS, SASEGT. V lost 4 bases to trimming and J lost 9 bases; unmatched junction nucleotides: 11. The CDR3 loop spans 15 amino acids.

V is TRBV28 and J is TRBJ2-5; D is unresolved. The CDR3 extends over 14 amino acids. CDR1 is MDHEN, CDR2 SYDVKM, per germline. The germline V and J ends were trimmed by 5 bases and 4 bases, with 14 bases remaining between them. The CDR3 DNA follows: TGTGCCAGCAGTCCCGGATCATTTTCAGAGACCCAGTACTTC. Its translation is CASSPGSFSETQYF.

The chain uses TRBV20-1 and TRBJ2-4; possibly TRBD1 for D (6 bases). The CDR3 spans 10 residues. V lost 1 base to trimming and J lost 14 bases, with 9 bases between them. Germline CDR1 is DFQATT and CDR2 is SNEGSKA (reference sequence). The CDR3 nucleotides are TGCAGTGCTAGAGCAGGGGCTGAGTACTTC. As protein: CSARAGAEYF.

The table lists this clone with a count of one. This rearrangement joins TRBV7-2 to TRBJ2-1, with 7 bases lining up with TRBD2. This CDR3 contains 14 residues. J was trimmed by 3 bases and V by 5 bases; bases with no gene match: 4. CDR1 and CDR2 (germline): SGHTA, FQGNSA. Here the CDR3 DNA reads TGTGCCAGCAGCCCCAGGACTAGCTACAATGAGCAGTTCTTC. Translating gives CASSPRTSYNEQFF.

The CDR3 protein is CASSESVQSSPLHF. In DNA form, the CDR3 reads TGTGCCAGCAGTGAGAGCGTTCAAAGCTCACCCCTCCACTTT. The rearrangement uses TRBV25-1 and TRBJ1-6; D is ambiguous. The CDR3 runs to 14 residues. Deletions cut 3 bases from V and 10 bases from J, with 13 bases between. The germline CDR1 and CDR2 sequences are MGHDK and SYGVNS.

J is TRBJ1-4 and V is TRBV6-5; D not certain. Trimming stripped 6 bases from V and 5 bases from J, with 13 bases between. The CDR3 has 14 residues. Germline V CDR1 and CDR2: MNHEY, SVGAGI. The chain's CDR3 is CASREGAANEKLFF. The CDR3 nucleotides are TGTGCCAGCAGGGAGGGAGCGGCCAATGAAAAACTGTTTTTT.

In DNA, the CDR3 is TGTGCCAGCAGCTTAAGTGGAGGGGGCACCGGGGAGCTGTTTTTT. It yields the protein CASSLSGGGTGELFF. The chain recombines TRBV11-1 with TRBJ2-2, with D tentatively TRBD1 or TRBD2 (6 bases each). This CDR3 region has 15 residues. Deletions cut 2 bases from V and 4 bases from J, with 11 bases between. CDR1 and CDR2 (germline): SGHAT, FQDESV (reference sequence).

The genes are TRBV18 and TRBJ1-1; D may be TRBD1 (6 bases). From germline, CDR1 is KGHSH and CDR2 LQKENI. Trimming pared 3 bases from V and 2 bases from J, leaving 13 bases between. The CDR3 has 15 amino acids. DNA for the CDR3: TGTGCCAGCTCACCCGCTTGGGGGGCTAACACTGAAGCTTTCTTT. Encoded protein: CASSPAWGANTEAFF.

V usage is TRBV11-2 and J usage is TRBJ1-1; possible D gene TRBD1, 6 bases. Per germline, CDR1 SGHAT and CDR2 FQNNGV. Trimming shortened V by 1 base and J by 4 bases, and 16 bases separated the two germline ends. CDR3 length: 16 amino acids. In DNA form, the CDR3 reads TGTGCCAGCAGCTTAGCCGCTTGGGTCAGGGGCACTGAAGCTTTCTTT. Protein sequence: CASSLAAWVRGTEAFF.